The rows below give T cell receptor beta chains drawn from one sample of a study of cytomegalovirus exposure and HLA in healthy donors. Here immunoSEQ multiplex PCR was the method, and the copy in TCRdb shows in-frame clones only, minus some. The table has 200,000 to 250,000 clones, around four fifths seen once. The sequenced material came from PBMCs. These receptors were collected from a male donor in good health and CMV-seronegative. Both conserved end residues are part of each CDR3. D genes are given only for firm matches. The size field is filled for only some rows; it gives once, few, many or a size class.

abundance,j_gene,v_gene,d_gene,CDR3nt,CDR3aa
NA,TRBJ2-7,TRBV19,NA,TGTGCCAGTAGGGTAAGGACGGGAAGCTCCTACGAGCAGTACTTC,CASRVRTGSSYEQYF
once,TRBJ2-5,TRBV5-1,NA,TGCGCCAGCAGTACACAGGGAGCCCAAGAGACCCAGTACTTC,CASSTQGAQETQYF
NA,TRBJ2-7,TRBV6-6,TRBD2,TGTGCCAGCAGGGATAGCGGGAGATCCTACGAGCAGTACTTC,CASRDSGRSYEQYF
NA,TRBJ2-7,TRBV28,TRBD1,TGTGCCAGCCTTCCCGGGACAGCTGTGGGCCCTCACGAGCAGTACTTC,CASLPGTAVGPHEQYF
NA,TRBJ2-7,TRBV7-3,NA,TGTGCCAGCAGCTTAAACCCCTCTCTCTCTCGGTTTTCCTACGAGCAGTACTTC,CASSLNPSLSRFSYEQYF
few,TRBJ2-7,TRBV5-1,NA,TGCGCCAGCAGAAGAGAGAACTACGAGCAGTACTTC,CASRRENYEQYF
NA,TRBJ1-2,TRBV19,NA,TGTGCCAGTAGTAATTACAGGGATGGCTACACCTTC,CASSNYRDGYTF
NA,TRBJ2-5,TRBV14,NA,TGTGCCAGCAGCCAAGATAATGTCGGGGGTATTTACCAAGAGACCCAGTACTTC,CASSQDNVGGIYQETQYF
once,TRBJ1-6,TRBV28,NA,TGTGCCAGCAGCGAACAGGTTTCCCATTCACCCCTCCACTTT,CASSEQVSHSPLHF
NA,TRBJ1-1,TRBV11-3,NA,TGTGCCAGCAGCTTAAGGGGCGCTCAAACTGAAGCTTTCTTT,CASSLRGAQTEAFF
NA,TRBJ2-5,TRBV10-2,NA,TGCGCCAGCAGTGAAATTGTAGCTCAAGAGACCCAGTACTTC,CASSEIVAQETQYF
NA,TRBJ1-1,TRBV18,TRBD1,TGTGCCAGCTCACCACGCCCCATCGACAGGGGGCGTAGTTCAGTGAACACTGAAGCTTTCTTT,CASSPRPIDRGRSSVNTEAFF
NA,TRBJ2-5,TRBV28,TRBD1,TGTGCCAGCAGTTTATGGGGGACAGGGACCCAAGAGACCCAGTACTTC,CASSLWGTGTQETQYF
NA,TRBJ2-7,TRBV11-3,TRBD2,TGTGCCAGCAGCCGGGACTTCGGGGGGGGCGAGCAGTACTTC,CASSRDFGGGEQYF
few,TRBJ2-7,TRBV7-2,NA,TGTGCCAGCAGCTTAGGGCGGGGCAGGAACGAGCAGTACTTC,CASSLGRGRNEQYF
NA,TRBJ2-1,TRBV7-9,TRBD2,TGTGCCAGCAGCTCTTTTAGCGGGCGGTCCTACAATGAGCAGTTCTTC,CASSSFSGRSYNEQFF
NA,TRBJ1-2,TRBV7-9,TRBD1,TGTGCCAGCAGCTATTGGGACAGGGACGGCTACACCTTC,CASSYWDRDGYTF
NA,TRBJ2-7,TRBV18,TRBD2,TGTGCCAGCTCACAGACCCTAGTGACGGGAGGGAATTACGAGCAGTACTTC,CASSQTLVTGGNYEQYF
few,TRBJ2-7,TRBV6-6,NA,TGTGCCAGCAGTTCTTTCTACGAGCAGTACTTC,CASSSFYEQYF
NA,TRBJ2-1,TRBV7-2,NA,TGTGCCAGCAAAGAGGGTTTCACCGATGAGCAGTTCTTC,CASKEGFTDEQFF
NA,TRBJ2-6,TRBV7-6,NA,TGTGCCAGCAGCTCAGGGCCGGGCAGCTCAACCTCTGGGGCCAACGTCCTGACTTTC,CASSSGPGSSTSGANVLTF
few,TRBJ2-7,TRBV5-6,NA,TGTGCCAGCAGCCCCCGGTTGACAGAACTCTCCTACGAGCAGTACTTC,CASSPRLTELSYEQYF
NA,TRBJ2-5,TRBV11-2,TRBD2,TGTGCCAGCAGCTTAGTTCTAGCGGGTCGGGAGACCCAGTACTTC,CASSLVLAGRETQYF
NA,TRBJ1-3,TRBV5-8,NA,TGTGCCAGCAGCTTGGCCGGTGTAAGCCTCTCTGGAAACACCATATATTTT,CASSLAGVSLSGNTIYF
NA,TRBJ2-1,TRBV7-3,TRBD1,TGTGCCAGCAGCTTAACCCCGGGACAGGGAAATCGGCAGTTCTTC,CASSLTPGQGNRQFF
NA,TRBJ1-2,TRBV7-2,TRBD1,TGTGCCAGCAGCTTAGGTACGGGACAGGGCGAACACACCTTC,CASSLGTGQGEHTF